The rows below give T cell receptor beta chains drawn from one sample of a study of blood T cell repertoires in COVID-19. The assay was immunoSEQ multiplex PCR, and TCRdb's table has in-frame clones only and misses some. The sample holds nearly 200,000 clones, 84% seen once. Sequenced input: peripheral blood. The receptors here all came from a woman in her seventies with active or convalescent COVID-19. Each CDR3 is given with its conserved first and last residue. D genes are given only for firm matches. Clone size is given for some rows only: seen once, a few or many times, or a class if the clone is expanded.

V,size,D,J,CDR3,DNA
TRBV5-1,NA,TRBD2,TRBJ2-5,CASSLEGTMKETQYF,TGCGCCAGCAGCTTGGAAGGGACTATGAAAGAGACCCAGTACTTC
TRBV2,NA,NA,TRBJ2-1,CASSEVEESIVYNEQFF,TGTGCCAGCAGTGAAGTGGAGGAGAGTATAGTTTACAATGAGCAGTTCTTC
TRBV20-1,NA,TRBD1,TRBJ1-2,CSATDKTGPWNYGYTF,TGCAGTGCTACTGACAAGACAGGGCCGTGGAACTATGGCTACACCTTC
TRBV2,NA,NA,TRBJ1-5,CASSPYRDNQPQHF,TGTGCCAGCAGTCCCTACAGGGACAATCAGCCCCAGCATTTT
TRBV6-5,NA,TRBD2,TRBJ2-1,CASSRGGVEQFF,TGTGCCAGCAGCCGCGGGGGGGTGGAGCAGTTCTTC
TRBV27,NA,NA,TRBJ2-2,CASQGPSVPSRDTGELFF,TGTGCCAGCCAAGGTCCGAGCGTACCGTCCCGGGACACCGGGGAGCTGTTTTTT
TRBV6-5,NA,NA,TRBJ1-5,CASSYGRGNQPQHF,TGTGCCAGCAGTTACGGGCGGGGGAATCAGCCCCAGCATTTT
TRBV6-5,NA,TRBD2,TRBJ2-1,CASTSGSANEQFF,TGTGCCAGCACTAGCGGGAGTGCTAATGAGCAGTTCTTC
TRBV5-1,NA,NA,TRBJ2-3,CASSRRTAGTDTQYF,TGCGCCAGCAGCAGGAGGACCGCCGGCACAGATACGCAGTATTTT
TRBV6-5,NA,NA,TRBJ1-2,CASSYSRGIALGGYTF,TGTGCCAGCAGTTACTCCAGGGGTATAGCTCTAGGGGGCTACACCTTC
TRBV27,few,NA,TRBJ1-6,CASSKAVVSSYNSPLHF,TGTGCCAGCTCTAAGGCGGTGGTGAGCTCCTATAATTCACCCCTCCACTTT
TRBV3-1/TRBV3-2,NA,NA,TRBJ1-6,CASSQRRGNIDSPLHF,TGTGCCAGCAGCCAAAGACGGGGAAATATAGATTCACCCCTCCACTTT
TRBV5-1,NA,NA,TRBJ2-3,CASSFTRFTDTQYF,TGCGCCAGCAGCTTTACGCGGTTCACAGATACGCAGTATTTT
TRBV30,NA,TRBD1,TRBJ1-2,CAFSTGHHSNYGYTF,TGTGCCTTCTCGACAGGGCACCACTCTAACTATGGCTACACCTTC
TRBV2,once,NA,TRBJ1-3,CASSGARGSGNTIYF,TGTGCCAGCAGTGGGGCCCGGGGGTCTGGAAACACCATATATTTT
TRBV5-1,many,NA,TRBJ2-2,CASKPGGNTGELFF,TGCGCCAGCAAACCAGGAGGAAACACCGGGGAGCTGTTTTTT
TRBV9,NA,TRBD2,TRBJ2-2,CASSPGTSRGGELFF,TGTGCCAGCAGCCCCGGGACTAGCCGGGGCGGGGAGCTGTTTTTT
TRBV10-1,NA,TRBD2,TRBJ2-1,CAQGGGGTSGRNEQFF,TGCGCTCAAGGCGGGGGCGGGACTAGCGGACGCAATGAGCAGTTCTTC
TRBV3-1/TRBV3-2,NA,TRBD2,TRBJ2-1,CASRLAGDNEQFF,TGTGCCAGCAGGCTAGCGGGAGACAATGAGCAGTTCTTC
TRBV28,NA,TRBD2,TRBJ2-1,CASSFSRTSGYNEQFF,TGTGCCAGCAGTTTTTCCCGGACTAGCGGGTACAATGAGCAGTTCTTC
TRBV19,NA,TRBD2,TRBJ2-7,CASSIVPASGYEQYF,TGTGCCAGTAGTATAGTCCCGGCTAGCGGATACGAGCAGTACTTC
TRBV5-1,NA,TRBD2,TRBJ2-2,CASSGLAGVKTGELFF,TGCGCCAGCAGCGGACTAGCGGGAGTTAAAACCGGGGAGCTGTTTTTT
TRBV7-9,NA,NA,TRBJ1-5,CASSLVGDQPQHF,TGTGCCAGCAGCTTAGTAGGGGATCAGCCCCAGCATTTT
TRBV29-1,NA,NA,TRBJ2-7,CSVVRQGTREQYF,TGCAGCGTTGTACGGCAGGGGACGAGGGAGCAGTACTTC
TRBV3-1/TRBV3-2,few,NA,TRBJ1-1,CASRKGESNTEAFF,TGTGCCAGCAGGAAGGGGGAGTCGAACACTGAAGCTTTCTTT
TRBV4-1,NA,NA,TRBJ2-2,CASSQGQRVGAGELFF,TGCGCCAGCAGCCAAGGCCAGCGGGTCGGCGCCGGGGAGCTGTTTTTT
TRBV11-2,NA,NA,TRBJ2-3,CASSLEGGIDTQYF,TGTGCCAGCAGCTTAGAGGGAGGAATAGATACGCAGTATTTT
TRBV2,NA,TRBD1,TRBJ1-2,CASSLRGGTGVYGYTF,TGTGCCAGCAGTTTAAGAGGGGGGACAGGGGTCTATGGCTACACCTTC
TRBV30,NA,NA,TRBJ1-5,CAWSASLTGNSNQPQHF,TGTGCCTGGAGTGCAAGCCTAACAGGGAATAGCAATCAGCCCCAGCATTTT
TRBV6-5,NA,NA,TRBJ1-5,CASGQEGGQPQHF,TGTGCCAGCGGGCAAGAGGGGGGGCAGCCCCAGCATTTT
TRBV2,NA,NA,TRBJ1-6,CASSGAGGLKSPLHF,TGTGCCAGCAGTGGGGCAGGAGGATTGAAGTCACCCCTCCACTTT
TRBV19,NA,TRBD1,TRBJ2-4,CASSIRGRGGDRVKNIQYF,TGTGCCAGTAGTATAAGAGGGAGAGGGGGGGACAGGGTAAAAAACATTCAGTACTTC
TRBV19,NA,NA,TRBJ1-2,CASSIRTAYGYTF,TGTGCCAGTAGTATTCGGACAGCGTACGGCTACACCTTC
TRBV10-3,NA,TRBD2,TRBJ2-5,CAISESGTSGRRETQYF,TGTGCCATCAGTGAGTCAGGGACTAGCGGGAGAAGGGAGACCCAGTACTTC
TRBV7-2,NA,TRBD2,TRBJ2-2,CASKSGSLNTGELFF,TGTGCCAGCAAGAGCGGGAGTTTGAACACCGGGGAGCTGTTTTTT
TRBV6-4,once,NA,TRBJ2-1,CASSFPLGDEQFF,TGTGCCAGCAGCTTTCCATTGGGCGATGAGCAGTTCTTC
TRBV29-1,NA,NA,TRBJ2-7,CSARQAYEQYF,TGCAGCGCTAGACAGGCCTACGAGCAGTACTTC
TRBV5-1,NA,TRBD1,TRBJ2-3,CASSLAPQGASTDTQYF,TGCGCCAGCAGCTTGGCCCCCCAGGGGGCGAGCACAGATACGCAGTATTTT
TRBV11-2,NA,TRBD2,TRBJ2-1,CASSLGSGGRAYNEQFF,TGTGCCAGCAGCTTAGGGTCCGGCGGGAGGGCCTACAATGAGCAGTTCTTC
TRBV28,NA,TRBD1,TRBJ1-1,CASSAPGQRYTEAFF,TGTGCCAGCAGCGCTCCGGGACAGCGGTACACTGAAGCTTTCTTT
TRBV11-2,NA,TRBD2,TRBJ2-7,CASSSPSGRVHEQYF,TGTGCCAGCAGCTCTCCCAGCGGGAGAGTCCACGAGCAGTACTTC
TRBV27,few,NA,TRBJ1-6,CASSTREGSPLHF,TGTGCCAGCAGTACTCGGGAGGGATCCCCCCTCCACTTT
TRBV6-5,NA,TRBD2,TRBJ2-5,CASSSRGLAKETQYF,TGTGCCAGCAGCTCACGCGGACTAGCGAAAGAGACCCAGTACTTC
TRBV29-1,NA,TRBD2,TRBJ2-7,CSVELPREGRYEQYF,TGCAGCGTTGAATTACCCCGGGAGGGGAGATACGAGCAGTACTTC
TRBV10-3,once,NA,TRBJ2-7,CAISHSYEQYF,TGTGCCATCAGCCATAGCTACGAGCAGTACTTC
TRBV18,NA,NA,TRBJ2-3,CASSPPSADTQYF,TGTGCCAGCTCACCCCCTTCAGCAGATACGCAGTATTTT
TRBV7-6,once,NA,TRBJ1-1,CASSQGPNTEAFF,TGTGCCAGCAGTCAGGGGCCGAACACTGAAGCTTTCTTT
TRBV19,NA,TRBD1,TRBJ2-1,CAAGTGGYNEQFF,TGTGCCGCCGGGACAGGGGGCTACAATGAGCAGTTCTTC
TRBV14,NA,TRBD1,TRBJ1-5,CASSPNGTGFNQPQHF,TGTGCCAGCAGCCCCAACGGGACAGGGTTCAATCAGCCCCAGCATTTT
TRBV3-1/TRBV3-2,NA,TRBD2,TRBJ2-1,CASATGTSVSEQFF,TGTGCCAGCGCTACCGGGACTAGCGTAAGTGAGCAGTTCTTC
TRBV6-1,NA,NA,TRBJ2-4,CASSEERQSIQYF,TGTGCCAGCAGTGAAGAGAGGCAAAGCATTCAGTACTTC
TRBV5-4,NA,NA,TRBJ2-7,CASSLNRGHSYEQYF,TGTGCCAGCAGCTTGAATAGGGGCCACTCCTACGAGCAGTACTTC
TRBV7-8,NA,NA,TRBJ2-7,CASSLNTGLNSYEQYF,TGTGCCAGCAGCTTAAATACAGGGTTGAACTCCTACGAGCAGTACTTC
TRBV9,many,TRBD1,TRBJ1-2,CASSVGSGQNIYGYTF,TGTGCCAGCAGCGTTGGATCGGGACAGAATATCTATGGCTACACCTTC
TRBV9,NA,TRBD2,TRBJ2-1,CASSVLSGRDNEQFF,TGTGCCAGCAGTGTACTTAGCGGGAGAGACAATGAGCAGTTCTTC
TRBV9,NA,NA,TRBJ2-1,CASSPRGGDEQFF,TGTGCCAGCAGCCCCCGAGGGGGGGATGAGCAGTTCTTC
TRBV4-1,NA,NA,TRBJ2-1,CASSPTFRGNEQFF,TGCGCCAGCAGCCCAACCTTCCGGGGTAATGAGCAGTTCTTC
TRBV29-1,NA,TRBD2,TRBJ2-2,CSVRLASPGELFF,TGCAGCGTTCGACTAGCAAGTCCCGGGGAGCTGTTTTTT
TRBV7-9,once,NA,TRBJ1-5,CASSSRVRQPQHF,TGTGCCAGCAGCTCCAGGGTACGCCAGCCCCAGCATTTT
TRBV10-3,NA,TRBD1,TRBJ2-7,CAISDTGVYEQYF,TGTGCCATCAGTGACACAGGGGTGTACGAGCAGTACTTC